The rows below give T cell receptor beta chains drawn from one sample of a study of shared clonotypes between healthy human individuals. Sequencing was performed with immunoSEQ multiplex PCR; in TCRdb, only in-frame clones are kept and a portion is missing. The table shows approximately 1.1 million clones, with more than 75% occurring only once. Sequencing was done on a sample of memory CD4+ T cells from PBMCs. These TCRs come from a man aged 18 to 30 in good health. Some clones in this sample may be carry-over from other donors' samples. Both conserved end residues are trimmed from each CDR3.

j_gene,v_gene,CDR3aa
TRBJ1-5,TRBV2,ASSEGNPPYQPQH
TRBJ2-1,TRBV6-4,ASSPWGEGRNEQF
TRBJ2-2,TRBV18,ASSPPQGATGELF
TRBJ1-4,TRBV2,ASSELLGTNEKLF
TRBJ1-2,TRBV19,ASSIGGHLTHGYT
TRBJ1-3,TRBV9,ASSVAGGGGAGNTIY
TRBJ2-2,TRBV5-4,ASSPSGTGNTGELF
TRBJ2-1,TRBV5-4,ASSRDRDDEQF
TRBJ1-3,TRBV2,ATRRISGNTIY
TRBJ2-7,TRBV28,ASSQNRGFRDEQY
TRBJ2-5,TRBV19,ASSGQGSETQY
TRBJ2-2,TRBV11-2,ASSLDHWGAGELF
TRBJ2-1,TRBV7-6,ASSSFVTATLYNEQF
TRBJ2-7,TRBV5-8,ASSSFRTGGREQY
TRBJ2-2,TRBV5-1,ASSLVFGTSNTGELF
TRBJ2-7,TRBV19,ASSTTSLVSEQY
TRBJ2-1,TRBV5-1,ASSLVGTGPYNEQF
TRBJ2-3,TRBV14,ASSQDWSTLKY
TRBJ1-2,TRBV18,ASSPRDRGGYT
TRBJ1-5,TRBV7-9,ASSLEGRNQPQH
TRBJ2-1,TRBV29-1,SVDSGTVQQF
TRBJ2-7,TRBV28,ASSSAVPYEQY
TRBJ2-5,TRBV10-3,AITDRLAGGETQY
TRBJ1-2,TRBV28,ASSWGSNYGYT
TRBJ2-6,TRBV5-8,ALAPGTASGANVLT
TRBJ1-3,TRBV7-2,ASSAYRGAEGGNTIY
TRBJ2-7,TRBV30,AWRETGQGSYEQY
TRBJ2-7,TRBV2,ASSDSGTAYEQY
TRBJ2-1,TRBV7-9,ASSVRYNEQF
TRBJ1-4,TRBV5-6,ASSFWAGGDEKLF
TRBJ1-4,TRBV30,AWTQKGAGEKLF
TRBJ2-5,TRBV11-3,ASSPARGQETQY
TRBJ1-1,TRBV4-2,ASCHESQTGTGDAEAF
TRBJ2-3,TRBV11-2,ASSHGLAGGGGTDTQY
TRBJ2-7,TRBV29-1,SADLGSRDEQY
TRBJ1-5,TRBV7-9,ASSPGYGQGRDQPQH
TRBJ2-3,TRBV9,ASSPIAVGADTQY
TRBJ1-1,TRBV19,ASSIVGGSHEAF
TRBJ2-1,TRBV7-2,ASSLDRTSEF
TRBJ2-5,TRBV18,ASSPVAGAGETQY
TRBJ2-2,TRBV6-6,ASSLQGLDDTGELF
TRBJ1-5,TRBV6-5,ASSLRDSNQPQH